This T cell receptor beta chain was documented in a study of control samples from healthy donors and cancer patients. The CDR3 runs to 12 residues. Germline CDR1 LGHDT, CDR2 YNNKEL (reference sequence). Trimming pared 3 bases from V and 8 bases from J, leaving 10 bases between. Only one count was recorded for this clone. The method was immunoSEQ multiplex PCR; TCRdb's version includes in-frame clones alone and lacks a portion of them. The table shows under 200,000 clones, with 94% occurring only once. The chain has TRBV3-1 (or the pseudogene TRBV3-2) and TRBJ1-2; D unresolved. The sequence came from a man between 60 and 75 years old with colorectal cancer. What was sequenced was PBMCs. CDR3 DNA: TGTGCCAGCAGCCACCCCCCCGGGGGCTACACCTTC. It encodes CASSHPPGGYTF.